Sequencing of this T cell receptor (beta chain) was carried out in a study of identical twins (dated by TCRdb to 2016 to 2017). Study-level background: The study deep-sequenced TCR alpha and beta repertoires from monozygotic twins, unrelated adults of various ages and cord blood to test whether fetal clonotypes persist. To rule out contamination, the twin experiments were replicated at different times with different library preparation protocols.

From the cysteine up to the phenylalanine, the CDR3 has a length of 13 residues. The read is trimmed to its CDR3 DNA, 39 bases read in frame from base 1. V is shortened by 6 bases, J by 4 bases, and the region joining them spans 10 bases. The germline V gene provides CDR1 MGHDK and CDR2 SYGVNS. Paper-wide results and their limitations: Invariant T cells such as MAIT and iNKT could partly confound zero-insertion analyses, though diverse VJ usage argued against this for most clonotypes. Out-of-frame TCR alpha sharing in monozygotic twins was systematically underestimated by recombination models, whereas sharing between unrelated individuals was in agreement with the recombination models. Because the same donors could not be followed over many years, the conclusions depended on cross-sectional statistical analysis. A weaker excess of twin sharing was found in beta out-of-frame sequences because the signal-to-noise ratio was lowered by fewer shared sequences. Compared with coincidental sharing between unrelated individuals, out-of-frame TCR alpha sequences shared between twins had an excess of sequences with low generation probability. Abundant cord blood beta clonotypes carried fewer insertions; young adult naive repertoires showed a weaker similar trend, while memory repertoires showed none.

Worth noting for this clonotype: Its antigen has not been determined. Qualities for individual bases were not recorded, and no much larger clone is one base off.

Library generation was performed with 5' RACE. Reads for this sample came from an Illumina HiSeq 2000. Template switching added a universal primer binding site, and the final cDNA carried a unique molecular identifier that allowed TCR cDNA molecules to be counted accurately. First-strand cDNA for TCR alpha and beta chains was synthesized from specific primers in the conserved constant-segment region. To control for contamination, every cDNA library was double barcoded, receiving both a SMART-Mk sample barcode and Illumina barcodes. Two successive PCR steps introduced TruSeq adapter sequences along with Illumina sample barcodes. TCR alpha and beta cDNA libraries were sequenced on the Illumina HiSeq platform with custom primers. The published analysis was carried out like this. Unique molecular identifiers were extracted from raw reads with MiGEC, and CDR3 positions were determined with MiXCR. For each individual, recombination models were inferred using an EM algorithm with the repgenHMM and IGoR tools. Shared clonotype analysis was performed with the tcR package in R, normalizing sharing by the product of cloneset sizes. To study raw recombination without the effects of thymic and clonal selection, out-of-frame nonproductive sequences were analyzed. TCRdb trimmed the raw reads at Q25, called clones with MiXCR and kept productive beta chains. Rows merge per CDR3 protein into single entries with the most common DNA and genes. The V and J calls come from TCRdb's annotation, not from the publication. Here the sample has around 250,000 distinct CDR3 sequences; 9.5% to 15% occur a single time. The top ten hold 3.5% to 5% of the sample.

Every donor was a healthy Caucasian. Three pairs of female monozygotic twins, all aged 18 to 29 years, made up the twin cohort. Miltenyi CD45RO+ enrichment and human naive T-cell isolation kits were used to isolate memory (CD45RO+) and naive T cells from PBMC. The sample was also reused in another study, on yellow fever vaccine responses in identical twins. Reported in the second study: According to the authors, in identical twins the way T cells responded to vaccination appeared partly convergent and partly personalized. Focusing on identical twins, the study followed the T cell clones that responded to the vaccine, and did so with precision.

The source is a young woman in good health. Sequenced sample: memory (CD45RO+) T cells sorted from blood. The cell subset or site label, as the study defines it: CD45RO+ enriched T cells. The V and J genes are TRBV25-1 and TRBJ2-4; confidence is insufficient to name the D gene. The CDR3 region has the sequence CASRREGKNIQYF. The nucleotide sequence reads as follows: TGTGCCAGCAGAAGGGAAGGGAAAAACATTCAGTACTTC.